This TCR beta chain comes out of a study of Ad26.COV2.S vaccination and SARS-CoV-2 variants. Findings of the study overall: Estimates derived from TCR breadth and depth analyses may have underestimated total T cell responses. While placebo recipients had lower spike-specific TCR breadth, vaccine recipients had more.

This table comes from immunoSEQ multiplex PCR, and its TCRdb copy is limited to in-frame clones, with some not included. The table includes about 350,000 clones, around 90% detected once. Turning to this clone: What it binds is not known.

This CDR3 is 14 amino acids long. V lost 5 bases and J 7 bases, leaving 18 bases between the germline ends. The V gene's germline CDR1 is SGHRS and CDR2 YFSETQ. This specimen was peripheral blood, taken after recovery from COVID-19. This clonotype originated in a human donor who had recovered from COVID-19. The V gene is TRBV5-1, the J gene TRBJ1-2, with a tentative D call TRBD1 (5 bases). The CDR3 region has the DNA TGCGCCAGCAGACTAGACAGCCAATCAAGTGGCTACACCTTC. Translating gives CASRLDSQSSGYTF. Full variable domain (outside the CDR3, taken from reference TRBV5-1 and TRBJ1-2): KAGVTQTPRYLIKTRGQQVTLSCSPISGHRSVSWYQQTPGQGLQFLFEYFSETQRNKGNFPGRFSGRQFSNSRSEMNVSTLELGDSALYLCASRLDSQSSGYTFGSGTRLTVV.